The 13 T cell receptor beta chains reported below all come from one sample, sequenced in a study of cytomegalovirus exposure and HLA in healthy donors. PCR primers comprised 60 Vbeta and 13 Jbeta primers. Repertoires were generated with immunoSEQ multiplex PCR, while TCRdb's copy carries only in-frame clones and drops some. The sample holds 150,000 to 200,000 clones, about 80% seen once. Sample: PBMCs. All receptors come from a man aged 18 to 35 in good health and CMV-seropositive.

The chain uses TRBV15 and TRBJ1-2; 9 nucleotides line up with TRBD1. V trimming: 5 bases; J trimming: 2 bases; junction bases outside the gene matches: 3. The CDR3 extends over 14 amino acids. Germline V lookup: CDR1 LNHNV, CDR2 YYDKDF (reference sequence). In nucleotides, the CDR3 is TGTGCCACCAGCGGGACAGGGCAGAACTATGGCTACACCTTC. Translation: CATSGTGQNYGYTF.

This chain uses TRBV10-3 with TRBJ2-1; 9 bases line up with TRBD2. The trim removed 7 bases at V and 5 bases at J, leaving 18 bases unmatched. This CDR3 is built from 18 residues. Germline CDR1 and CDR2: ENHRY and SYGVKD. The CDR3 sequence is CAITGPGGREGLDNEQFF. DNA of the CDR3: TGTGCCATCACCGGACCTGGGGGGCGGGAGGGTTTAGACAATGAGCAGTTCTTC.

The chain is built from TRBV28 and TRBJ2-5, with D possibly matching TRBD2 (6 bases). CDR1 and CDR2 (germline): MDHEN, SYDVKM. This CDR3 is built from 13 residues. V was pared by 7 bases and J by 2 bases, with 11 bases between. CDR3 sequence reads: CASKSGSQETQYF. CDR3 nucleotide sequence: TGTGCCAGCAAAAGCGGGTCACAAGAGACCCAGTACTTC.

The V gene is TRBV28, the J gene TRBJ1-1; possibly TRBD1 for D (6 bases). CDR3 length: 14 amino acids. The germline V and J ends were trimmed by 5 bases and 6 bases, with 16 bases remaining between them. Germline V lookup: CDR1 MDHEN, CDR2 SYDVKM. CDR3 nucleotide sequence: TGTGCCAGCAGTATTCGAGGGGGAGCCCCTGAAGCTTTCTTT. Amino acid sequence: CASSIRGGAPEAFF.

This clone has more than one count but fewer than ten. V usage is TRBV7-2 and J usage is TRBJ2-1, with 10 bases lining up with TRBD2. The CDR3 has 18 amino acids. Looked up from germline, CDR1 is SGHTA and CDR2 is FQGNSA. Trimming cost V 2 bases and J 8 bases; bases outside gene matches: 15. The CDR3 region is CASSLSLLASGSLDEQFF. CDR3 sequence (DNA): TGTGCCAGCAGCTTATCCCTCCTGGCTAGCGGGAGTCTTGATGAGCAGTTCTTC.

The J gene is TRBJ1-6, the V gene TRBV7-9; maybe TRBD1 (5 bases). Germline CDR1 is SEHNR and CDR2 is FQNEAQ (reference sequence). Trimming took 5 bases from V and 12 from J, leaving 14 bases between them. CDR3 length: 13 residues. The CDR3 protein is CASSLGGSGPLHF. The DNA of the CDR3 is TGTGCCAGCAGCCTTGGGGGGAGCGGACCCCTCCACTTT.

The chain is built from TRBV4-3 and TRBJ1-5, with D possibly TRBD1 on 6 matching bases. With 0 bases removed from V and 2 bases from J, the gap between germline ends came to 11 bases. The V gene's germline CDR1 is LGHNA and CDR2 YSLEER. This CDR3 region has 16 residues. In DNA form, the CDR3 reads TGCGCCAGCAGCCAAGATCGGGCAGGGGGCAATCAGCCCCAGCATTTT. It translates to CASSQDRAGGNQPQHF.

This chain connects TRBV5-6 to TRBJ1-2; 11 bases line up with TRBD1. The CDR3 extends over 14 amino acids. Germline trimming cut 2 bases from V and 8 bases from J; bases unmatched to any gene: 5. The germline CDR1 and CDR2 sequences are SGHDT and YYEEEE. In DNA, the CDR3 is TGTGCCAGCAGCTTCGGACAGGGGGCGATCGGCTACACCTTC. Translation: CASSFGQGAIGYTF.

The chain uses TRBV29-1 and TRBJ1-2; D is perhaps TRBD1 (6 bases). The CDR3 loop spans 11 amino acids. Germline-derived CDR1 and CDR2 are SQVTM and ANQGSEA. V lost 5 bases and J lost 3, with 7 bases in between. In DNA, the CDR3 is TGCAGCGTTAAGGGGGACTATGGCTACACCTTC. It specifies CSVKGDYGYTF.

The chain employs TRBV7-9 and TRBJ1-5; TRBD1 is a possible D gene (5 bases). Per germline, CDR1 SEHNR and CDR2 FQNEAQ (reference sequence). Deletions cut 1 base from V and 11 bases from J, with 15 bases between. The CDR3 loop spans 14 amino acids. CDR3 in amino acids: CASSLEESTVAQHF. The CDR3 DNA is TGTGCCAGCAGCTTAGAGGAATCGACAGTCGCCCAGCATTTT.

The genes are TRBV18 and TRBJ1-4; D not certain. The V gene's germline CDR1 is KGHSH and CDR2 LQKENI. Trimming took 3 bases from V and 4 from J, leaving 9 bases between them. The CDR3 totals 14 residues. DNA for the CDR3: TGTGCCAGCTCACCGGCAGGAGGTAATGAAAAACTGTTTTTT. It translates to CASSPAGGNEKLFF.

J is TRBJ2-7 and V is TRBV29-1, with 7 bases that match TRBD2. The CDR3 loop spans 17 amino acids. The V and J ends lost 4 bases and 7 bases, in that order; junction bases with no gene match: 22. Germline V CDR1 and CDR2: SQVTM, ANQGSEA. The CDR3 here is CSVGNPGGPTRGLEQYF. DNA for the CDR3: TGCAGCGTTGGAAATCCGGGGGGACCCACCCGGGGATTGGAGCAGTACTTC.

CDR3 in DNA: TGTGCCAGCAGCTTAGAGGGAGTCCGGTCCCTCGGGGCCAACGTCCTGACTTTC. This encodes CASSLEGVRSLGANVLTF. The chain is built from TRBV11-2 and TRBJ2-6, with D perhaps matching TRBD2 (5 bases). Germline V gene data show CDR1 as SGHAT and CDR2 as FQNNGV. There are 18 residues in the CDR3. V was pared by 0 bases and J by 4 bases, with 16 bases between.